Included here is one T cell receptor (beta chain) sequence, with context. The data derive from a study of OX40 agonist ivuxolimab in advanced cancers. Generated by immunoSEQ multiplex PCR, the TCRdb table keeps only in-frame clones and is missing some. In the table there are approximately 39,000 clones, about nine tenths of which are singletons. The sample consisted of CD4+ or CD8+ T cells sorted from blood, taken in a trial of the OX40 agonist ivuxolimab. This sequence was found in an adult with an advanced solid tumor such as melanoma, head and neck, liver or kidney cancer.

The CDR3 DNA reads TGTGCCAGCAGCTTAGACCTAGCGGAAGAGACCCAGTACTTC. Translated: CASSLDLAEETQYF. V is TRBV7-2 and J is TRBJ2-5; TRBD2 agrees at 7 bases. J was trimmed by 3 bases and V by 1 base; bases with no gene match: 2. CDR1 and CDR2 from the germline V gene are SGHTA and FQGNSA. CDR3 length: 14 amino acids.